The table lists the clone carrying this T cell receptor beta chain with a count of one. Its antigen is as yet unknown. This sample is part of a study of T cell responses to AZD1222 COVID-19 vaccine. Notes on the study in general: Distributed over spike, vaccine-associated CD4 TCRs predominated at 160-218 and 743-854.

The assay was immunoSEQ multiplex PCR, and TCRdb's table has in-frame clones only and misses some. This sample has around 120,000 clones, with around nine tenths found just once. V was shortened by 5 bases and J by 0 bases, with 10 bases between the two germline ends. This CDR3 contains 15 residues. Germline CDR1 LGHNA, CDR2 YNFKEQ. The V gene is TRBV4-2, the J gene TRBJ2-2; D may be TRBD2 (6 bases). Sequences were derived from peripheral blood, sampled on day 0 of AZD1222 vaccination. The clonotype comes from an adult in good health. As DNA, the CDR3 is TGTGCCAGCAGCTCGGGACTTCCGAACACCGGGGAGCTGTTTTTT. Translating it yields CASSSGLPNTGELFF.